This T cell receptor beta chain appears in the sequencing data of a study of T cell repertoires in cytomegalovirus infection. Overall study: CMV infection and matching HLA type were both indicated by public TCR beta signatures.

TCRdb re-called the reads through MiXCR, storing one row per CDR3 protein. Of about 490,000 distinct CDR3 sequences in the sample, 15% to 20% were seen once. CDR3 size: 18 residues. V was clipped by 4 bases and J by 5 bases; unmatched bases: 13. The germline CDR1 and CDR2 sequences are LNHDA and SQIVND (reference sequence). The table lists this clonotype with a few counts. Its antigen is unknown. Study-level findings and limits: HLA-C-restricted TCR beta clonotypes specific for CMV led the ex vivo response. People with CMV and the relevant HLA were identified by cumulative public TCR beta family frequency.

The sequenced sample was CD8+ T cells from PBMCs. The chain couples TRBV19 to TRBJ2-5, with TRBD2 matching over 13 bases. This clonotype originated in a human donor in good health (CMV status not recorded). Some clones in this sample may be carry-over from other donors' samples. As DNA, the CDR3 is TGTGCCAGTAGTACAAATACGGGACTAGCGGGGAGATTGGAGACCCAGTACTTC. It is translated as CASSTNTGLAGRLETQYF.